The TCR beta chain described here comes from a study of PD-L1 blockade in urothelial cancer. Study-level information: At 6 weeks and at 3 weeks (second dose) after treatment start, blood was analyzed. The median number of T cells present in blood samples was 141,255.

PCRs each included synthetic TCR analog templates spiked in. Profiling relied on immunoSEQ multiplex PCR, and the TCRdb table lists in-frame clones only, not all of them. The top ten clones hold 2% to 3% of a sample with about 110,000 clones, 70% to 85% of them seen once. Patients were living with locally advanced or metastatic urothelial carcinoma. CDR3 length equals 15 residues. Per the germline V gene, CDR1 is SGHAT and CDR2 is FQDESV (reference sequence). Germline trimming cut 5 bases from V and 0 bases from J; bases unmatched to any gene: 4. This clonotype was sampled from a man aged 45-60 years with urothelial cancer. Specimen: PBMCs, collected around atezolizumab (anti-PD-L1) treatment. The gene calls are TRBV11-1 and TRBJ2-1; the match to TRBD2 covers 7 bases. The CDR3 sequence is CASSPERGSYNEQFF. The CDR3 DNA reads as TGTGCCAGCAGCCCCGAGCGGGGCTCCTACAATGAGCAGTTCTTC.